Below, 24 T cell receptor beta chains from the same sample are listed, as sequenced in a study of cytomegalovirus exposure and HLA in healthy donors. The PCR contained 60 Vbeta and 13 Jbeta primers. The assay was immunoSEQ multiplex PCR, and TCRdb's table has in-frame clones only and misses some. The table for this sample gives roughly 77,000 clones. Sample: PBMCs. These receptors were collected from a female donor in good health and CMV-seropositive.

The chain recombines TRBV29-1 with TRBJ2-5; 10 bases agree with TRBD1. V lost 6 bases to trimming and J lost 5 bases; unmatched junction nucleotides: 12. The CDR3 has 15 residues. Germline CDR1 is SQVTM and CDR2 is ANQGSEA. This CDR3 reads CSVGPGTGVGETQYF. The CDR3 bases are TGCAGCGTGGGACCTGGGACAGGGGTCGGGGAGACCCAGTACTTC.

In DNA, the CDR3 is TGTGCCAGCTCACCGGGGACAGGGAATGAGCAGTTCTTC. Translation: CASSPGTGNEQFF. V gene TRBV18 combines with J gene TRBJ2-1; 9 bases match TRBD1. The V and J ends lost 3 bases and 7 bases, in that order; junction bases with no gene match: 1. The CDR3 extends over 13 amino acids. From germline, CDR1 is KGHSH and CDR2 LQKENI.

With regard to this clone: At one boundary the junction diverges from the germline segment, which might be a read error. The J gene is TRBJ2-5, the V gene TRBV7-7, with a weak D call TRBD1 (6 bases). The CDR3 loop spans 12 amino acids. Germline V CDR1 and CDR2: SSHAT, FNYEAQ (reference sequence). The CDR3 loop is CASSQGPGTQYF. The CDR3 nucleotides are TGTGCTAGCAGCCAGGGGCCGGGGACCCAGTACTTC.

The CDR3 DNA sequence: TGCAGCGTTCCCTACGAGGGCGGGGATGGCTACACCTTC. Translated, it gives CSVPYEGGDGYTF. The genes are TRBV29-1 and TRBJ1-2, with D unclear. The V gene lost 5 bases and the J gene lost 6 bases, with 16 bases spanning the gap. The germline V gene encodes CDR1 SQVTM and CDR2 ANQGSEA. The CDR3 consists of 13 residues.

The CDR3 region is CASSVGGTGTQKLFF. DNA of the CDR3: TGTGCCAGCAGCGTAGGGGGGACAGGTACCCAAAAACTGTTTTTT. The chain combines TRBV9 with TRBJ1-4; 8 nucleotides agree with TRBD1. V shed 0 bases, J shed 9 bases, and the junction held 7 bases outside the gene matches. The CDR3 is 15 residues long. CDR1 and CDR2 (germline): SGDLS, YYNGEE.

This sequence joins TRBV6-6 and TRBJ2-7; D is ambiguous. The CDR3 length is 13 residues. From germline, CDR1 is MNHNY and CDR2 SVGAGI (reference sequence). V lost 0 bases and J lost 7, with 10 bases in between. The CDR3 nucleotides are TGTGCCAGCAGTTACTCGGCTCTCCCTGAGCAGTACTTC. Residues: CASSYSALPEQYF.

CDR3 nucleotides: TGTGCCAGCAGCCCCCGGGAAAGGGATAAAGATACGCAGTATTTT. This encodes CASSPRERDKDTQYF. This sequence joins TRBV13 and TRBJ2-3; possible D gene TRBD2, 5 bases. Per the germline V gene, CDR1 is PRHDT and CDR2 is FYEKMQ (reference sequence). The CDR3 runs 15 residues. Trimming took 5 bases from V and 5 from J, leaving 17 bases between them.

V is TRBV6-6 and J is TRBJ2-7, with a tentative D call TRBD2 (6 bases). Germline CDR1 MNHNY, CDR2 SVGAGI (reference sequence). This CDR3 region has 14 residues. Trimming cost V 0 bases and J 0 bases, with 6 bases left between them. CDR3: CASSYSTSSYEQYF. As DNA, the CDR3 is TGTGCCAGCAGTTACTCGACTAGCTCCTACGAGCAGTACTTC.

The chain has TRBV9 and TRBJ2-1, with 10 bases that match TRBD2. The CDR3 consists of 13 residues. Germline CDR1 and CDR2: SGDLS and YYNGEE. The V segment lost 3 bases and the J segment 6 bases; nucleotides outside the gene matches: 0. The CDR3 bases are TGTGCCAGCAGCGGGACTAGCGGCAATGAGCAGTTCTTC. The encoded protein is CASSGTSGNEQFF.

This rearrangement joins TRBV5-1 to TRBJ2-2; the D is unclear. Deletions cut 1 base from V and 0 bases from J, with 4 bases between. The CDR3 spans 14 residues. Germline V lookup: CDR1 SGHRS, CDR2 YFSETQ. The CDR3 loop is CASSLPANTGELFF. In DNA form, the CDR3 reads TGCGCCAGCAGCTTGCCAGCGAACACCGGGGAGCTGTTTTTT.

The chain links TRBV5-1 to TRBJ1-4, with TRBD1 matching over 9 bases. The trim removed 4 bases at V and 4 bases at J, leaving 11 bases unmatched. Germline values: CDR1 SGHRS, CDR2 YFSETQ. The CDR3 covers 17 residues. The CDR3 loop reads CASSREGQGPYNEKLFF. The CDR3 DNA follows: TGCGCCAGCAGCCGCGAAGGACAGGGGCCCTATAATGAAAAACTGTTTTTT.

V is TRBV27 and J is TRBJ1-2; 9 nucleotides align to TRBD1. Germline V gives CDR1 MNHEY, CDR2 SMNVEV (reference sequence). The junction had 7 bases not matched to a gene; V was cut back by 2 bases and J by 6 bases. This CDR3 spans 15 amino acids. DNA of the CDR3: TGTGCCAGCAGTTTAGGGTGGACAGGGGAACATGGCTACACCTTC. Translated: CASSLGWTGEHGYTF.

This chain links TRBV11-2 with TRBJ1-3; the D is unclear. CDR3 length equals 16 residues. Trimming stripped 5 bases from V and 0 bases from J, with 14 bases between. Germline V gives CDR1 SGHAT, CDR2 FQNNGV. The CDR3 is CASSPFGSVSGNTIYF. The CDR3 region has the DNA TGTGCCAGCAGCCCCTTTGGAAGCGTCTCTGGAAACACCATATATTTT.

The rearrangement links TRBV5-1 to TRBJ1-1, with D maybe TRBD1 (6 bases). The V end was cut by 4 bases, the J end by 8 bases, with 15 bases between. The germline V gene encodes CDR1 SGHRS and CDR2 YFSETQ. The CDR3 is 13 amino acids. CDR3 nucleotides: TGCGCCAGCAGCATCTCAGACGACAGGGAAGCTTTCTTT. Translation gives CASSISDDREAFF.

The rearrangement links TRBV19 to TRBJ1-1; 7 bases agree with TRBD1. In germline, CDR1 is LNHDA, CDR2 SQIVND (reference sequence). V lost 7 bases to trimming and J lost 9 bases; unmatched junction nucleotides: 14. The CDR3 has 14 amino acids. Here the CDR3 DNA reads TGTGCCAGTACCAGAGTGGACAGGCAGCGACAAGCTTTCTTT. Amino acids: CASTRVDRQRQAFF.

In DNA form, the CDR3 reads TGTGCCAGCTCATCGTTCGTTCCCGGGACAGGGCGACCCACTGAAGCTTTCTTT. This codes for CASSSFVPGTGRPTEAFF. The chain is built from TRBV18 and TRBJ1-1, with 9 bases fitting TRBD1. The length of the CDR3 is 18 residues. The V and J ends lost 5 bases and 4 bases, in that order; junction bases with no gene match: 17. Germline CDR1 KGHSH, CDR2 LQKENI.

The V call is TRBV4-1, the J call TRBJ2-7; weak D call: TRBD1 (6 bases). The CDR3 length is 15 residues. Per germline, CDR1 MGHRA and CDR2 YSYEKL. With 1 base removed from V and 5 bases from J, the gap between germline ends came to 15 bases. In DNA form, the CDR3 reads TGCGCCAGCAGCCAAGCCCCTTATGCAGGGGACGAGCAGTACTTC. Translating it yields CASSQAPYAGDEQYF.

Written as DNA, the CDR3 is TGTGCCAGCAGTTACTCGGGAGGGACCAAAAACATTCAGTACTTC. This translates into CASSYSGGTKNIQYF. The chain links TRBV6-5 to TRBJ2-4; TRBD2 agrees at 7 bases. After removal of 0 bases from V and 2 bases from J, the junction contained 1 base not matched to a gene. The CDR3 spans 15 residues. Germline values: CDR1 MNHEY, CDR2 SVGAGI.

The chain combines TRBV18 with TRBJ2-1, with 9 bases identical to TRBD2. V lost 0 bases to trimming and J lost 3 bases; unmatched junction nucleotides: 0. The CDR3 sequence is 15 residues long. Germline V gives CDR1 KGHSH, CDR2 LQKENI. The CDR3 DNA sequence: TGTGCCAGCTCACCACCGACTAGCGGCTACAATGAGCAGTTCTTC. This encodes CASSPPTSGYNEQFF.

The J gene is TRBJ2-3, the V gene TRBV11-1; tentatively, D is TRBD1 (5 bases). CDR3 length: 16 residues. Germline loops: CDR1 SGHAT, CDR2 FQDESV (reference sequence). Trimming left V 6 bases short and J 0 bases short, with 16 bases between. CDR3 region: CASRGLLKGSTDTQYF. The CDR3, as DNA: TGTGCCAGCAGGGGGCTCTTAAAAGGTAGCACAGATACGCAGTATTTT. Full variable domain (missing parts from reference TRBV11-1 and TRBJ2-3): EAEVAQSPRYKITEKSQAVAFWCDPISGHATLYWYRQILGQGPELLVQFQDESVVDDSQLPKDRFSAERLKGVDSTLKIQPAELGDSAMYLCASRGLLKGSTDTQYFGPGTRLTVL.

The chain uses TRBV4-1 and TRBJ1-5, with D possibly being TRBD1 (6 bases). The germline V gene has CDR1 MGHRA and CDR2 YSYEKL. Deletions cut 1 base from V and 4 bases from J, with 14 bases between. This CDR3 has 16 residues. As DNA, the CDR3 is TGCGCCAGCAGCCAAGCACGGGACACCTTTAATCAGCCCCAGCATTTT. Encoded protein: CASSQARDTFNQPQHF.

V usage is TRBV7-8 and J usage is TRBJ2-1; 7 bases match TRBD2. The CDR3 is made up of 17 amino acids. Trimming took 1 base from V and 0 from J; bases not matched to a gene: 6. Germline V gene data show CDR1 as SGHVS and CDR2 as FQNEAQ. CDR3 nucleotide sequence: TGTGCCAGCAGCTTAGGGGAGGGGCTGGGCTCCTACAATGAGCAGTTCTTC. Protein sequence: CASSLGEGLGSYNEQFF.

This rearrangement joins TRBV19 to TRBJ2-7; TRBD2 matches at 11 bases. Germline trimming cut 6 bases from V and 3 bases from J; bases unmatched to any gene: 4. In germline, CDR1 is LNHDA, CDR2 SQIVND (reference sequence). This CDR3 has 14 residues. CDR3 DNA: TGTGCCAGTAGCCCTGGACTAGCGGGCTACGAGCAGTACTTC. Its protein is CASSPGLAGYEQYF.

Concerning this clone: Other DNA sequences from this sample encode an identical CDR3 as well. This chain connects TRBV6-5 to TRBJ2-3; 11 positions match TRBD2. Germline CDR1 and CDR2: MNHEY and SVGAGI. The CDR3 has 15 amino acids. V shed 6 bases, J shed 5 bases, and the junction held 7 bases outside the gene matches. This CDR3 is CASSSLAGGRDTQYF. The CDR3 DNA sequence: TGTGCCAGCAGCTCTTTAGCGGGAGGGCGAGATACGCAGTATTTT.